This T cell receptor (beta chain) was identified in a study of shared clonotypes between healthy human individuals. Study as a whole: Sampling drew on donors who were a couple of women and three men aged 18 to 49.

On this clone: The antigen is undetermined.

Broader study findings: Only blood samples were collected, and tissue repertoires likely differ.

The assay was run at deep level. Profiled with immunoSEQ multiplex PCR; TCRdb holds only in-frame clones, not every one. Found here are some 1,400,000 clones, roughly 97% of them singletons; the top ten hold 0.95% to 1.5%. The CDR3 has 14 residues. The germline V gene encodes CDR1 LNHDA and CDR2 SQIVND (reference sequence). V was shortened by 5 bases and J by 1 base, with 6 bases between the two germline ends. This sequence originates from a man younger than 45 in good health. The rearrangement uses TRBV19 and TRBJ2-6, with no clear D. The sample was naive CD4+ T cells sorted from blood. Subset of the sample: CD45RA+ positively selected. In DNA, the CDR3 is TGTGCCAGTAGTGCTTTATCTGGGGCCAACGTCCTGACTTTC. It is translated as CASSALSGANVLTF.